These 26 T cell receptor beta chains came from one sample sequenced in a study of blood T cell repertoires in COVID-19. Clones were sequenced by immunoSEQ multiplex PCR, and TCRdb holds only the in-frame ones, with some missing. The data show about 150,000 clones, 70% to 85% seen once. The sample taken for sequencing was peripheral blood. The origin of the receptors is a woman aged 50 to 60 with acute or convalescent COVID-19.

This rearrangement joins TRBV2 to TRBJ2-7, with TRBD1 identical over 10 bases. The CDR3 has 14 residues. Losses at the gene ends were 4 bases for V and 6 bases for J; bases not matched to a gene: 6. The V gene's germline CDR1 is SNHLY and CDR2 FYNNEI. The CDR3 spells CASSVTGGVVEQYF. CDR3 sequence (DNA): TGTGCCAGCAGTGTGACAGGGGGCGTCGTCGAGCAGTACTTC.

The chain joins TRBV6-6 to TRBJ2-3; 7 nucleotides agree with TRBD1. Germline V gene lookup returns CDR1 MNHNY and CDR2 SVGAGI (reference sequence). The CDR3 is 16 amino acids. The V segment lost 2 bases and the J segment 2 bases; nucleotides outside the gene matches: 7. CDR3 nucleotides: TGTGCCAGCAGTTACGGGGACAGTTACTTCACAGATACGCAGTATTTT. Translation: CASSYGDSYFTDTQYF.

This chain connects TRBV19 to TRBJ2-3; no definite D call. V lost 6 bases and J lost 1, with 5 bases in between. This CDR3 is 12 amino acids long. The germline gives CDR1 LNHDA, CDR2 SQIVND (reference sequence). CDR3 protein: CASSWRTDTQYF. CDR3 coding DNA: TGTGCCAGTAGCTGGCGCACAGATACGCAGTATTTT.

The genes are TRBV9 and TRBJ2-7, with D perhaps TRBD1 (6 bases). Germline loops: CDR1 SGDLS, CDR2 YYNGEE. CDR3 length equals 15 residues. Trimming removed 4 bases from V and 4 bases from J, with 18 bases in between. The CDR3 sequence is CASSQENRAPYEQYF. CDR3 DNA sequence: TGTGCCAGCAGCCAAGAAAACAGGGCCCCTTACGAGCAGTACTTC.

The V call is TRBV7-2, the J call TRBJ2-2, with TRBD2 matching 8 bases. This CDR3 contains 16 residues. Germline CDR1 reads SGHTA; CDR2 reads FQGNSA. V lost 5 bases, J lost 8 bases, and 13 bases stayed unmatched. The CDR3 loop reads CASSPMMAGGSGELFF. The DNA of the CDR3 is TGTGCCAGCAGCCCGATGATGGCGGGGGGCTCGGGGGAGCTGTTTTTT.

The rearrangement uses TRBV28 and TRBJ2-2; 12 bases fit TRBD2. Germline-derived CDR1 and CDR2 are MDHEN and SYDVKM. The CDR3 loop spans 16 amino acids. Trimming at V came to 5 bases and at J to 5 bases, leaving 6 bases not matched to a gene. CDR3 sequence reads: CASSLGLAGQTGELFF. The CDR3 bases are TGTGCCAGCAGTCTCGGACTAGCGGGACAAACCGGGGAGCTGTTTTTT.

The rearrangement joins TRBV5-4 to TRBJ1-1; D is unresolved. Germline V gene lookup returns CDR1 SGHNT and CDR2 YYREEE (reference sequence). The length of the CDR3 is 14 residues. V was shortened by 0 bases and J by 8 bases, with 14 bases between the two germline ends. The CDR3 DNA reads as TGTGCCAGCAGCTTGGGGGTAGACTCGGGAGAAGCTTTCTTT. The encoded protein is CASSLGVDSGEAFF.

The genes are TRBV5-1 and TRBJ1-2; D is uncertain. The CDR3 has 12 residues. The germline V gene has CDR1 SGHRS and CDR2 YFSETQ. Trimming removed 0 bases from V and 10 bases from J, with 10 bases in between. CDR3 sequence (DNA): TGCGCCAGCAGCTTGGTAGGAGAATACTACACCTTC. Its translation: CASSLVGEYYTF.

The CDR3: CASSLGRGKNEQFF. CDR3 DNA: TGTGCCAGCAGCTTAGGGCGGGGGAAAAATGAGCAGTTCTTC. The rearrangement links TRBV7-9 to TRBJ2-1, with 7 bases fitting TRBD2. The germline V gene has CDR1 SEHNR and CDR2 FQNEAQ (reference sequence). V lost 1 base and J lost 7; bases outside the gene matches: 4. CDR3 length: 14 residues. The whole variable domain, remainder taken from reference TRBV7-9 and TRBJ2-1, is DTGVSQNPRHKITKRGQNVTFRCDPISEHNRLYWYRQTLGQGPEFLTYFQNEAQLEKSRLLSDRFSAERPKGSFSTLEIQRTEQGDSAMYLCASSLGRGKNEQFFGPGTRLTVL.

The chain is built from TRBV2 and TRBJ2-7; 12 bases map to TRBD2. J lost 6 bases, V lost 4 bases, and 10 bases had no gene match. Germline values: CDR1 SNHLY, CDR2 FYNNEI. This CDR3 region has 16 residues. CDR3 in DNA: TGTGCCAGCAGTGCTTTCGGACTAGCGGGAACGGGCGAGCAGTACTTC. This sequence encodes CASSAFGLAGTGEQYF. The full variable domain, completed using reference TRBV2 and TRBJ2-7, is EPEVTQTPSHQVTQMGQEVILRCVPISNHLYFYWYRQILGQKVEFLVSFYNNEISEKSEIFDDQFSVERPDGSNFTLKIRSTKLEDSAMYFCASSAFGLAGTGEQYFGPGTRLTVT.

The chain employs TRBV7-2 and TRBJ2-2, with 8 bases aligning to TRBD2. The CDR3 is 15 amino acids. Per germline, CDR1 SGHTA and CDR2 FQGNSA. V was pared by 3 bases and J by 5 bases, with 5 bases of the junction left unmatched. In DNA, the CDR3 is TGTGCCAGCAGCTTTCGCGGGGGGTCTACCGGGGAGCTGTTTTTT. This sequence encodes CASSFRGGSTGELFF.

The chain has TRBV18 and TRBJ2-1, with 13 bases identical to TRBD2. This CDR3 is 15 amino acids long. Germline CDR1 reads KGHSH; CDR2 reads LQKENI. V was clipped by 8 bases and J by 9 bases; unmatched bases: 10. The CDR3: CASARTSGRAVEQFF. In nucleotides, the CDR3 is TGTGCCAGCGCAAGAACTAGCGGGAGGGCCGTTGAGCAGTTCTTC. Using reference TRBV18 and TRBJ2-1 for the parts outside the CDR3, the full variable domain is NAGVMQNPRHLVRRRGQEARLRCSPMKGHSHVYWYRQLPEEGLKFMVYLQKENIIDESGMPKERFSAEFPKEGPSILRIQQVVRGDSAAYFCASARTSGRAVEQFFGPGTRLTVL.

This chain joins TRBV9 and TRBJ1-1; a weak D match, TRBD1 (5 bases). Trimming left V 0 bases short and J 8 bases short, with 17 bases between. This CDR3 contains 15 residues. Germline CDR1 SGDLS, CDR2 YYNGEE. CDR3 nucleotides: TGTGCCAGCAGCGTAGCTCCCACCGGACACTCAGAAGCTTTCTTT. Its translation is CASSVAPTGHSEAFF.

The CDR3 DNA reads as TGTGCCATCAGTGGTACTAGCGTGAACACCGGGGAGCTGTTTTTT. Protein: CAISGTSVNTGELFF. The rearrangement uses TRBV10-3 and TRBJ2-2; TRBD2 matches 7 bases. Germline V gene sequence: CDR1 ENHRY, CDR2 SYGVKD. The V segment lost 4 bases and the J segment 1 base; nucleotides outside the gene matches: 3. CDR3 length equals 15 residues.

In regard to this clone: Its ends do not fully match the called genes, so a read error is possible. The chain carries TRBV6-5 and TRBJ2-5, with 9 bases aligning to TRBD2. CDR1 MNHEY and CDR2 SVGAGI come from the germline V gene. The CDR3 extends over 13 amino acids. The CDR3 DNA reads TGTGCCTGCAGGGAGCCTAGCGGGGCTTCCCAGTACTTC. Protein product: CACREPSGASQYF.

This clone was counted only a few times. This chain connects TRBV18 to TRBJ2-6; possibly TRBD2 for D (5 bases). Trimming pared 5 bases from V and 0 bases from J, leaving 17 bases between. Germline-derived CDR1 and CDR2 are KGHSH and LQKENI. The length of the CDR3 is 18 residues. The CDR3 sequence: CASSRVGERGSGANVLTF. CDR3 DNA: TGTGCCAGCTCAAGAGTCGGAGAACGGGGCTCTGGGGCCAACGTCCTGACTTTC.

The rearrangement links TRBV21-1 to TRBJ2-7; TRBD2 reflects the table's D call only, with no check against the DNA. TRBV21-1 is a listed pseudogene. CDR3 size: 16 residues. CDR3: CASSKTWTSGIYEQYF. CDR3 sequence (DNA): TGTGCCAGCAGCAAAACATGGACTAGCGGAATCTACGAGCAGTACTTC.

This chain uses TRBV7-2 with TRBJ2-5; 11 bases map to TRBD2. V was pared by 6 bases and J by 1 base, with 4 bases of the junction left unmatched. From germline, CDR1 is SGHTA and CDR2 FQGNSA. The CDR3 is made up of 15 amino acids. The CDR3 sequence: CASRVGTSGQETQYF. The CDR3, as DNA: TGTGCCAGCAGAGTCGGGACTAGCGGCCAAGAGACCCAGTACTTC. Together with reference TRBV7-2 and TRBJ2-5, the CDR3 gives the full variable domain: GAGVSQSPSNKVTEKGKDVELRCDPISGHTALYWYRQSLGQGLEFLIYFQGNSAPDKSGLPSDRFSAERTGGSVSTLTIQRTQQEDSAVYLCASRVGTSGQETQYFGPGTRLLVL.

This clone has only one observation. CDR3 DNA sequence: TGTGCCACCAGTGATCACAGGGGTACGAGGGACAATGAGCAGTTCTTC. Residues: CATSDHRGTRDNEQFF. The chain has TRBV24-1 and TRBJ2-1; 7 positions agree with TRBD1. In germline, CDR1 is KGHDR, CDR2 SFDVKD. This CDR3 has 16 amino acids. J lost 5 bases, V lost 3 bases, and 9 bases had no gene match.

The rearrangement uses TRBV6-5 and TRBJ1-6; unclear D gene. The CDR3 runs 12 residues. Germline assignment: CDR1 MNHEY and CDR2 SVGAGI. Trimming removed 4 bases from V and 14 bases from J, with 12 bases in between. The CDR3 nucleotides are TGTGCCAGCAGTTTTGCGCGAGAGTCCCTCCACTTT. Translating gives CASSFARESLHF.

The chain has TRBV7-3 and TRBJ2-1; 14 bases fit TRBD2. Germline V gene lookup returns CDR1 SGHTA and CDR2 FQGTGA. V lost 5 bases and J lost 6; bases outside the gene matches: 6. The CDR3 runs 16 residues. CDR3 nucleotides: TGTGCCAGCAGCCGCCAGGGACTAGCGGGGGTCAATGAGCAGTTCTTC. It specifies CASSRQGLAGVNEQFF. The full variable domain, with the rest looked up from reference TRBV7-3 and TRBJ2-1, is GAGVSQTPSNKVTEKGKYVELRCDPISGHTALYWYRQSLGQGPEFLIYFQGTGAADDSGLPNDRFFAVRPEGSVSTLKIQRTERGDSAVYLCASSRQGLAGVNEQFFGPGTRLTVL.

The chain is built from TRBV2 and TRBJ1-2; tentative D call: TRBD1 (5 bases). Germline V gene data show CDR1 as SNHLY and CDR2 as FYNNEI. The CDR3 totals 14 residues. The V gene lost 7 bases and the J gene lost 8 bases, with 20 bases spanning the gap. The CDR3 DNA reads TGTGCCAGCACTCTCGGGACTCCTAAGGTGGGCTACACCTTC. This encodes CASTLGTPKVGYTF.

V and J are TRBV28 and TRBJ1-4; 10 bases match TRBD1. The CDR3 covers 15 residues. Germline V gives CDR1 MDHEN, CDR2 SYDVKM. V trimming: 4 bases; J trimming: 10 bases; junction bases outside the gene matches: 9. The DNA for the CDR3 is TGTGCCAGCAGTTCTACCGGGACAGGGGATGGAAAACTGTTTTTT. Its protein product is CASSSTGTGDGKLFF.

The chain carries TRBV12-3 or TRBV12-4 and TRBJ1-2; 8 bases map to TRBD1. The CDR3 extends over 13 amino acids. V lost 3 bases and J lost 5; bases outside the gene matches: 2. Here the CDR3 reads CASSFTGGYGYTF. CDR3 nucleotides: TGTGCCAGCAGTTTCACAGGGGGGTATGGCTACACCTTC.

The chain has TRBV6-5 and TRBJ1-6, with D perhaps TRBD1 (5 bases). Germline assignment: CDR1 MNHEY and CDR2 SVGAGI. The CDR3 is 15 residues long. The ends were cut back, 6 bases at V and 9 bases at J, with 18 bases in the middle. For the CDR3, the DNA is TGTGCCAGCAGCGCCCCCCACCGGGGGGGTTCACCCCTCCACTTT. Translation: CASSAPHRGGSPLHF.

V is TRBV11-2 and J is TRBJ1-5, with a possible D match to TRBD1 (5 bases). Germline lookup yields CDR1 SGHAT and CDR2 FQNNGV. V shed 7 bases and J shed 3 bases, with 13 bases lying between them. This CDR3 is 14 amino acids long. The CDR3 DNA sequence: TGTGCCAGCACGCTCCAGGGCTCCAATCAGCCCCAGCATTTT. It specifies CASTLQGSNQPQHF.